What follows are 20 T cell receptor beta chains derived from one specimen sequenced in a study of CD8 T cells in ankylosing spondylitis (dated by TCRdb to 2017 to 2019). Results the study describes overall, beyond this receptor: A TCR beta motif of fewer than 10 highly homologous amino acid variants appeared characteristic of blood from ankylosing spondylitis patients.

Library construction relied on 5' RACE. TCRdb shows the sequencer as Illumina HiSeq 2500. TCRdb handled the public reads itself, with Q25 trimming in fastp and clone calling in MiXCR, and kept productive beta chains. Rows matching on CDR3 protein sequence are summarized as one entry with the most common DNA and genes. The sample profile shows hundreds of thousands of distinct CDR3 sequences; more than 9.5% of them were found once. Around 7% of the sample rests with the top ten. Which antigens these TCRs recognize remains unknown. The specimen sequenced was blood, either unsorted or a sorted T cell fraction (not recorded which). Receptors were obtained from a male donor with ankylosing spondylitis.

This clonotype has more than one count but fewer than ten. The gene calls are TRBV14 and TRBJ2-7; D not resolved. The CDR3 contains 14 residues. Germline V gene lookup returns CDR1 SGHDN and CDR2 FVKESK. V was trimmed by 2 bases and J by 2 bases, leaving 10 bases between them. The CDR3 reads CASSQFQWAYEQYF. Written as DNA, the CDR3 is TGTGCCAGCAGCCAATTTCAGTGGGCCTACGAGCAGTACTTC.

This clonotype was seen more than once but under ten times. V usage is TRBV5-1 and J usage is TRBJ2-1; 10 bases align to TRBD2. There are 14 residues in the CDR3. J lost 7 bases, V lost 5 bases, and 6 bases had no gene match. Germline V gene data show CDR1 as SGHRS and CDR2 as YFSETQ. CDR3 bases: TGCGCCAGCAGAACTAGCGGGGACTTTAATGAGCAGTTCTTC. As protein: CASRTSGDFNEQFF.

This clonotype was found a few times. The chain couples TRBV20-1 to TRBJ2-2, with D perhaps TRBD2 (5 bases). CDR1 is DFQATT and CDR2 is SNEGSKA in the germline V gene (reference sequence). V was shortened by 6 bases and J by 6 bases, with 14 bases between the two germline ends. The CDR3 has 13 amino acids. The CDR3 DNA is TGCAGTGCCTACGACTACCGCCCCGGGGAGCTGTTTTTT. This codes for CSAYDYRPGELFF.

The chain carries TRBV11-3 and TRBJ2-3; TRBD2 matches at 11 bases. V trimming: 4 bases; J trimming: 2 bases; junction bases outside the gene matches: 5. CDR3 length: 16 amino acids. Germline V gives CDR1 SGHNT, CDR2 YENEEA. In DNA form, the CDR3 reads TGTGCCAGCAGCTCCCTGACTAGCGGGGCCACAGATACGCAGTATTTT. Translating gives CASSSLTSGATDTQYF.

The gene calls are TRBV25-1 and TRBJ1-1; D might be TRBD1 (6 bases). The CDR3 has 15 residues. The V end was cut by 4 bases, the J end by 1 base, with 13 bases between. CDR1 is MGHDK and CDR2 is SYGVNS in the germline V gene. DNA of the CDR3: TGTGCCAGCAGTGTACAGGGAAGGGGGAACACTGAAGCTTTCTTT. Translated, it gives CASSVQGRGNTEAFF. The full variable domain, in which reference TRBV25-1 and TRBJ1-1 provide the parts outside the CDR3, is EADIYQTPRYLVIGTGKKITLECSQTMGHDKMYWYQQDPGMELHLIHYSYGVNSTEKGDLSSESTVSRIRTEHFPLTLESARPSHTSQYLCASSVQGRGNTEAFFGQGTRLTVV.

There are many counts of this clonotype. V is TRBV5-1 and J is TRBJ2-5; TRBD1 agrees at 7 bases. CDR3 length: 13 amino acids. The germline V gene has CDR1 SGHRS and CDR2 YFSETQ. Trimming removed 5 bases from V and 2 bases from J; junction bases left unmatched: 3. CDR3 in DNA: TGCGCCAGCAGGGGGACAGCACAAGAGACCCAGTACTTC. Translating it yields CASRGTAQETQYF. The full variable domain, rest sourced from reference TRBV5-1 and TRBJ2-5, is KAGVTQTPRYLIKTRGQQVTLSCSPISGHRSVSWYQQTPGQGLQFLFEYFSETQRNKGNFPGRFSGRQFSNSRSEMNVSTLELGDSALYLCASRGTAQETQYFGPGTRLLVL.

This clonotype was detected a few times. This sequence joins TRBV15 and TRBJ1-4; D not certain. The CDR3 loop spans 14 amino acids. Germline values: CDR1 LNHNV, CDR2 YYDKDF (reference sequence). V lost 1 base and J 1 base, leaving 4 bases between the germline ends. CDR3 amino acids: CATSRGGTNEKLFF. The CDR3 DNA reads as TGTGCCACCAGCAGAGGAGGAACTAATGAAAAACTGTTTTTT.

This clonotype has a handful of counts. This sequence joins TRBV20-1 and TRBJ1-5; D not resolved. Germline values: CDR1 DFQATT, CDR2 SNEGSKA (reference sequence). This CDR3 is built from 12 residues. Trimming removed 0 bases at V and 7 bases at J, with 7 bases between. The CDR3 sequence is CSARDLGQPQHF. In nucleotides, the CDR3 is TGCAGTGCTAGAGATTTAGGCCAGCCCCAGCATTTT.

This clonotype was seen a handful of times. J is TRBJ1-5 and V is TRBV20-1; 7 bases are a match to TRBD1. With 4 bases clipped from V and 1 base from J, the junction kept 1 base outside the gene matches. The CDR3 runs 13 residues. Looked up from germline, CDR1 is DFQATT and CDR2 is SNEGSKA (reference sequence). The CDR3 protein is CSAKQGSNQPQHF. The CDR3 bases are TGCAGTGCTAAACAGGGGAGCAATCAGCCCCAGCATTTT.

This clonotype was counted a few times. The chain combines TRBV10-3 with TRBJ2-7, with 7 bases aligning to TRBD2. After removal of 10 bases from V and 4 bases from J, the junction contained 10 bases not matched to a gene. The CDR3 totals 13 residues. Germline lookup yields CDR1 ENHRY and CDR2 SYGVKD. The DNA for the CDR3 is TGTGCCACAACCCTAGCGGAGGGTTACGAGCAGTACTTC. Its translation is CATTLAEGYEQYF.

This clonotype showed up many times. The J gene is TRBJ2-3, the V gene TRBV7-9, with D possibly matching TRBD2 (6 bases). V was trimmed by 5 bases and J by 0 bases, leaving 15 bases between them. Per the germline V gene, CDR1 is SEHNR and CDR2 is FQNEAQ (reference sequence). CDR3 size: 16 residues. The CDR3 coding sequence is TGTGCCAGCAGCCGAATGACGGGGGACAGCACAGATACGCAGTATTTT. Translating it yields CASSRMTGDSTDTQYF.

This clonotype has a handful of counts. The V gene is TRBV20-1, the J gene TRBJ2-5; D remains ambiguous. The CDR3 length is 13 residues. Germline assignment: CDR1 DFQATT and CDR2 SNEGSKA (reference sequence). Trimming removed 0 bases from V and 4 bases from J, with 9 bases in between. The CDR3 nucleotides are TGCAGTGCTAGAGACCCGGTAGTAGAGACCCAGTACTTC. As protein: CSARDPVVETQYF.

The chain is built from TRBV7-7 and TRBJ2-1; D gene uncertain. There are 13 residues in the CDR3. V lost 3 bases to trimming and J lost 5 bases, with 8 bases between them. Looked up from germline, CDR1 is SSHAT and CDR2 is FNYEAQ (reference sequence). The CDR3 DNA reads as TGTGCCAGCAGCTTCCTTCCCGACAATGAGCAGTTCTTC. Translation: CASSFLPDNEQFF.

This clonotype appeared a few times. The chain couples TRBV18 to TRBJ1-4; TRBD1 might be the D (6 bases). Germline assignment: CDR1 KGHSH and CDR2 LQKENI. This CDR3 spans 15 amino acids. Trimming left V 4 bases short and J 6 bases short, with 15 bases between. Written as DNA, the CDR3 is TGTGCCAGCTCACTAAGGGCAGGGGATGATGAAAAACTGTTTTTT. It translates to CASSLRAGDDEKLFF.

This rearrangement joins TRBV10-3 to TRBJ2-3; D gene ambiguous. The germline V gene encodes CDR1 ENHRY and CDR2 SYGVKD. CDR3 length equals 14 residues. Trimming removed 0 bases at V and 10 bases at J, with 14 bases between. The DNA for the CDR3 is TGTGCCATCAGTGAGTCAAGCGCTAGTCTCGCGCAGTATTTT. Its translation: CAISESSASLAQYF.

This clonotype was recorded at least ten times. This sequence may be a read error, since a much larger clone differs from it by one base. The chain uses TRBV12-3 or TRBV12-4 and TRBJ2-2; D unclear. Trimming stripped 6 bases from V and 3 bases from J, with 5 bases between. CDR3 length: 12 amino acids. As DNA, the CDR3 is TGTGCCAGCAGCTTACACACCGGGGAGCTGTTTTTT. Translating gives CASSLHTGELFF.

This clonotype was seen only a few times. The chain uses TRBV5-5 and TRBJ2-1; possibly TRBD2 for D (5 bases). The germline gives CDR1 SGHKS, CDR2 YYEKEE (reference sequence). CDR3 size: 17 residues. V was pared by 0 bases and J by 3 bases, with 16 bases between. The CDR3 nucleotides read TGTGCCAGCAGCTTGGCCCAACTTAAAGGGAGCTACAATGAGCAGTTCTTC. Amino acids: CASSLAQLKGSYNEQFF.

This clonotype showed up just a few times. The rearrangement joins TRBV4-1 to TRBJ2-3; D perhaps matches TRBD2 (5 bases). The CDR3 has 19 residues. The V and J ends lost 3 bases and 0 bases respectively, with 22 bases between them. Germline CDR1 and CDR2: MGHRA and YSYEKL. CDR3 amino acids: CASSQEPRYQAASTDTQYF. The CDR3 DNA reads as TGCGCCAGCAGCCAGGAGCCCCGGTATCAAGCGGCTAGCACAGATACGCAGTATTTT.

The rearrangement joins TRBV4-1 to TRBJ2-5; D uncertain. Germline values: CDR1 MGHRA, CDR2 YSYEKL. The CDR3 extends over 14 amino acids. V shed 1 base and J shed 4 bases, with 10 bases lying between them. The CDR3: CASSQGGHPETQYF. The CDR3 DNA sequence: TGCGCCAGCAGCCAAGGTGGGCACCCAGAGACCCAGTACTTC.

This clonotype has just a few counts. The chain carries TRBV27 and TRBJ1-5; 10 positions match TRBD1. The CDR3 length is 15 residues. V lost 10 bases and J lost 4; bases outside the gene matches: 10. The germline V gene encodes CDR1 MNHEY and CDR2 SMNVEV (reference sequence). The CDR3 DNA follows: TGTGCCACCGCCCCCGGGACAGGGGTTAATCAGCCCCAGCATTTT. This gives the protein CATAPGTGVNQPQHF.